Below, 14 T cell receptor beta chains from the same sample are listed, as sequenced in a study of OX40 agonist ivuxolimab in advanced cancers. Sequencing was performed with immunoSEQ multiplex PCR; in TCRdb, only in-frame clones are kept and a portion is missing. The repertoire includes 30,000 or so clones, approximately 80% of them detected once, and approximately 24% sits in the top ten. This material consisted of CD4+ or CD8+ T cells sorted from blood, taken in a trial of the OX40 agonist ivuxolimab. The receptor set was obtained from an adult with an advanced solid tumor such as melanoma, head and neck, liver or kidney cancer.

This clone was seen a few times. The V and J genes are TRBV6-6 and TRBJ2-7, with D maybe TRBD1 (6 bases). The CDR3 is 13 residues long. Germline assignment: CDR1 MNHNY and CDR2 SVGAGI (reference sequence). V was cut by 6 bases and J by 2 bases, with 11 bases left in between. CDR3 in amino acids: CASRETGAYEQYF. In DNA form, the CDR3 reads TGTGCCAGCAGAGAGACAGGAGCCTACGAGCAGTACTTC.

This clone has a handful of counts. This rearrangement joins TRBV2 to TRBJ2-5; no reliable D call. The germline V and J ends were trimmed by 4 bases and 5 bases, with 8 bases remaining between them. There are 12 residues in the CDR3. Germline-derived CDR1 and CDR2 are SNHLY and FYNNEI. DNA for the CDR3: TGTGCCAGCAGTGGACTGTGGGAGACCCAGTACTTC. This encodes CASSGLWETQYF.

V is TRBV5-5 and J is TRBJ2-3, with a possible D match to TRBD2 (7 bases). CDR1 SGHKS and CDR2 YYEKEE come from the germline V gene (reference sequence). This CDR3 spans 14 amino acids. V gave up 4 bases and J gave up 0 bases, with 9 bases separating them. CDR3 region: CASSRGGSTDTQYF. The CDR3 DNA is TGTGCCAGCAGCAGGGGGGGTAGCACAGATACGCAGTATTTT.

The V gene is TRBV5-4, the J gene TRBJ1-3; D is uncertain. The V and J ends lost 0 bases and 0 bases respectively, with 1 base between them. The CDR3 spans 13 residues. The germline CDR1 and CDR2 sequences are SGHNT and YYREEE (reference sequence). The CDR3 DNA reads as TGTGCCAGCAGCTTGGCCTCTGGAAACACCATATATTTT. Protein product: CASSLASGNTIYF.

The chain links TRBV14 to TRBJ1-4; D call uncertain. The CDR3 length is 15 residues. The germline gives CDR1 SGHDN, CDR2 FVKESK. V shed 4 bases and J shed 5 bases, with 14 bases lying between them. CDR3 sequence: CASSPYETQNEKLFF. CDR3 nucleotide sequence: TGTGCCAGCAGCCCCTACGAGACCCAAAATGAAAAACTGTTTTTT.

Concerning this clone: A read error may account for a junction end that differs from germline. This sequence joins TRBV6-5 and TRBJ2-1; no clear D gene. This CDR3 is built from 10 residues. CDR1 and CDR2 (germline): MNHEY, SVGAGI. The CDR3 DNA sequence: TGTGCCAGCAGTGAATGGACCGTGATCTTC. Encoded protein: CASSEWTVIF.

This clone has only one observation. The chain combines TRBV10-3 with TRBJ2-5; 7 positions match TRBD1. The CDR3 runs to 12 residues. With V trimmed by 8 bases and J by 2 bases, 2 bases remained unmatched. The germline V gene has CDR1 ENHRY and CDR2 SYGVKD. The CDR3 bases are TGTGCCATCGGCAGGGGGCAAGAGACCCAGTACTTC. The encoded protein is CAIGRGQETQYF.

The rearrangement links TRBV18 to TRBJ2-7; 7 bases map to TRBD1. Germline CDR1 is KGHSH and CDR2 is LQKENI. V lost 1 base and J lost 9; bases outside the gene matches: 15. There are 16 residues in the CDR3. The DNA for the CDR3 is TGTGCCAGCTCACCACTTGGGACAGCGGAACTCTATGGGCAGTACTTC. Translated, it gives CASSPLGTAELYGQYF.

The chain links TRBV6-5 to TRBJ1-5, with 7 nucleotides matching TRBD1. Germline V gene lookup returns CDR1 MNHEY and CDR2 SVGAGI. V was pared by 5 bases and J by 7 bases, with 5 bases of the junction left unmatched. The CDR3 totals 13 residues. The CDR3 protein is CASSSQGDQPQHF. The CDR3 nucleotides read TGTGCCAGCAGTAGCCAGGGGGACCAGCCCCAGCATTTT.

By share, this clone counts as medium-sized. The chain recombines TRBV5-1 with TRBJ1-1; TRBD1 might be the D (5 bases). V lost 5 bases and J 1 base, leaving 12 bases between the germline ends. The CDR3 totals 14 residues. The germline V gene encodes CDR1 SGHRS and CDR2 YFSETQ. The CDR3, as DNA: TGCGCCAGCAGGTGGGGGGAGACGAACACTGAAGCTTTCTTT. This codes for CASRWGETNTEAFF.

The gene calls are TRBV4-1 and TRBJ2-3; D tentatively fits TRBD1 or TRBD2 (6 bases each). Trimming stripped 4 bases from V and 3 bases from J, with 14 bases between. CDR1 and CDR2 from the germline V gene are MGHRA and YSYEKL. The CDR3 runs 15 residues. The CDR3 nucleotides are TGCGCCAGCAGCCGGGGGGCCCCGGGGACAGATACGCAGTATTTT. Protein: CASSRGAPGTDTQYF.

V gene TRBV5-5 combines with J gene TRBJ1-2, with D maybe TRBD1 (5 bases). Germline CDR1 is SGHKS and CDR2 is YYEKEE (reference sequence). The CDR3 contains 17 residues. Trimming pared 2 bases from V and 0 bases from J, leaving 17 bases between. CDR3 nucleotide sequence: TGTGCCAGCAGCTTTACCGGGACGCGAGGGGCTAACTATGGCTACACCTTC. As protein: CASSFTGTRGANYGYTF.

V gene TRBV10-2 combines with J gene TRBJ2-3; TRBD2 is a possible D gene (7 bases). This CDR3 is 15 amino acids long. Germline V gives CDR1 WSHSY, CDR2 SAAADI. Trimming removed 6 bases from V and 1 base from J, with 14 bases in between. The CDR3 DNA reads TGCGCCAGCAGGTACGGGGGGCCCGGCACAGATACGCAGTATTTT. It translates to CASRYGGPGTDTQYF.

CDR3 coding DNA: TGTGCCAGCAGCTTAGATCCAGGGTCAAATCAGCCCCAGCATTTT. As protein: CASSLDPGSNQPQHF. This rearrangement joins TRBV7-9 to TRBJ1-5, with D possibly matching TRBD1 (5 bases). Germline lookup yields CDR1 SEHNR and CDR2 FQNEAQ (reference sequence). V shed 1 base and J shed 4 bases, with 11 bases lying between them. The CDR3 is 15 residues long. The full variable domain, rest sourced from reference TRBV7-9 and TRBJ1-5, is DTGVSQNPRHKITKRGQNVTFRCDPISEHNRLYWYRQTLGQGPEFLTYFQNEAQLEKSRLLSDRFSAERPKGSFSTLEIQRTEQGDSAMYLCASSLDPGSNQPQHFGDGTRLSIL.